A selection of T cell receptor beta chains follows, all from one sample in a study of blood T cell repertoires in COVID-19. Sequencing used immunoSEQ multiplex PCR; TCRdb keeps in-frame clones, though not all of them. The top ten clones hold 3.5% to 4% of a sample with roughly 250,000 clones, 83% of them seen once. Sequenced sample: PBMCs or T cells enriched from blood (not recorded which). The receptors shown here come from a woman aged 40 to 50 who had been exposed to COVID-19. Each CDR3 is given with its conserved first and last residue. Fields, in order: D gene, clone size, J gene, V gene, CDR3 protein, CDR3 DNA. The D gene is left open where the match is weak. Some rows mark clone size as missing; the rest say once, few, many or name a class of expanded clone.

d_call: TRBD1
clone_size: NA
j_call: TRBJ1-6
v_call: TRBV5-5
cdr3_aa: CASSPQRWTGENSPLHF
cdr3_nt: TGTGCCAGCAGCCCTCAACGTTGGACAGGGGAGAATTCACCCCTCCACTTT

d_call: NA
clone_size: NA
j_call: TRBJ1-5
v_call: TRBV11-1
cdr3_aa: CASSLERDQPQHF
cdr3_nt: TGTGCCAGCAGCTTAGAACGGGATCAGCCCCAGCATTTT

d_call: NA
clone_size: NA
j_call: TRBJ2-3
v_call: TRBV11-3
cdr3_aa: CASSPGTTLTDTQYF
cdr3_nt: TGTGCCAGCAGCCCGGGAACCACCTTGACAGATACGCAGTATTTT

d_call: TRBD1
clone_size: once
j_call: TRBJ1-6
v_call: TRBV7-9
cdr3_aa: CASTLHRGSNSPLHF
cdr3_nt: TGTGCCAGCACCCTACACAGGGGAAGTAATTCACCCCTCCACTTT

d_call: TRBD2
clone_size: NA
j_call: TRBJ2-1
v_call: TRBV7-2
cdr3_aa: CASSLHGSGGAGEQFF
cdr3_nt: TGTGCCAGCAGCTTACATGGTAGCGGGGGGGCCGGTGAGCAGTTCTTC

d_call: NA
clone_size: once
j_call: TRBJ1-6
v_call: TRBV9
cdr3_aa: CASSVGESSSPLHF
cdr3_nt: TGTGCCAGCAGCGTAGGGGAGAGTAGTTCACCCCTCCACTTT

d_call: NA
clone_size: NA
j_call: TRBJ2-1
v_call: TRBV5-5
cdr3_aa: CASSLLDNEQFF
cdr3_nt: TGTGCCAGCAGCTTGCTTGACAATGAGCAGTTCTTC

d_call: TRBD2
clone_size: NA
j_call: TRBJ2-3
v_call: TRBV19
cdr3_aa: CASSSTSGGTSGTDTQYF
cdr3_nt: TGTGCCAGTAGTTCGACTAGCGGGGGGACATCTGGCACAGATACGCAGTATTTT

d_call: NA
clone_size: NA
j_call: TRBJ1-1
v_call: TRBV3-1/TRBV3-2
cdr3_aa: CASSRSSLQGTEAFF
cdr3_nt: TGTGCCAGCAGCCGCTCCTCCCTCCAGGGGACCGAAGCTTTCTTT

d_call: TRBD1
clone_size: NA
j_call: TRBJ1-2
v_call: TRBV7-8
cdr3_aa: CASSPLGQGYYGYTF
cdr3_nt: TGTGCCAGCAGCCCACTGGGACAGGGGTACTATGGCTACACCTTC

d_call: NA
clone_size: NA
j_call: TRBJ2-1
v_call: TRBV6-5
cdr3_aa: CASSPDRPGEQFF
cdr3_nt: TGTGCCAGCAGCCCCGACAGGCCCGGTGAGCAGTTCTTC

d_call: NA
clone_size: NA
j_call: TRBJ2-7
v_call: TRBV7-2
cdr3_aa: CASSPLPRTGAYEQYF
cdr3_nt: TGTGCCAGCAGCCCTCTACCCCGAACAGGAGCCTACGAGCAGTACTTC

d_call: NA
clone_size: NA
j_call: TRBJ1-6
v_call: TRBV19
cdr3_aa: CASTSDSIYNSPLHF
cdr3_nt: TGTGCCAGTACCTCCGACAGTATCTATAATTCACCCCTCCACTTT

d_call: NA
clone_size: NA
j_call: TRBJ1-6
v_call: TRBV18
cdr3_aa: CASSLEQGNSPLHF
cdr3_nt: TGTGCCAGCTCCCTCGAACAGGGTAATTCACCCCTCCACTTT

d_call: TRBD1
clone_size: once
j_call: TRBJ1-4
v_call: TRBV3-1/TRBV3-2
cdr3_aa: CASSLTGDATNEKLFF
cdr3_nt: TGTGCCAGCAGCCTAACAGGGGATGCAACTAATGAAAAACTGTTTTTT

d_call: NA
clone_size: NA
j_call: TRBJ2-7
v_call: TRBV6-2/TRBV6-3
cdr3_aa: CASSQLHGAGPSYEQYF
cdr3_nt: TGTGCCAGCAGTCAACTCCATGGGGCAGGGCCCTCCTACGAGCAGTACTTC

d_call: NA
clone_size: NA
j_call: TRBJ2-3
v_call: TRBV6-1
cdr3_aa: CASSDEAGTDTQYF
cdr3_nt: TGTGCCAGCAGTGACGAGGCAGGGACAGATACGCAGTATTTT

d_call: NA
clone_size: NA
j_call: TRBJ2-3
v_call: TRBV18
cdr3_aa: CASSPGTPGHRDTQYF
cdr3_nt: TGTGCCAGCTCACCGGGTACACCGGGACACCGGGATACGCAGTATTTT

d_call: NA
clone_size: NA
j_call: TRBJ2-3
v_call: TRBV19
cdr3_aa: CASSYPGRDTQYF
cdr3_nt: TGTGCCAGTAGCTACCCCGGGAGAGATACGCAGTATTTT

d_call: TRBD1
clone_size: once
j_call: TRBJ1-4
v_call: TRBV4-2
cdr3_aa: CASSQDIQGDGTNEKLFF
cdr3_nt: TGTGCCAGCAGCCAAGATATACAGGGGGATGGAACTAATGAAAAACTGTTTTTT

d_call: TRBD1
clone_size: NA
j_call: TRBJ2-5
v_call: TRBV6-1
cdr3_aa: CASSESQGAWETQYF
cdr3_nt: TGTGCCAGCAGTGAAAGCCAGGGGGCTTGGGAGACCCAGTACTTC

d_call: TRBD1
clone_size: NA
j_call: TRBJ1-5
v_call: TRBV5-1
cdr3_aa: CASSPETGLNQPQHF
cdr3_nt: TGCGCCAGCAGCCCTGAGACAGGGCTCAATCAGCCCCAGCATTTT

d_call: NA
clone_size: NA
j_call: TRBJ2-7
v_call: TRBV3-1/TRBV3-2
cdr3_aa: CASSGDKNSYEQYF
cdr3_nt: TGTGCCAGCAGCGGGGACAAGAACTCCTACGAGCAGTACTTC

d_call: NA
clone_size: NA
j_call: TRBJ1-2
v_call: TRBV18
cdr3_aa: CASSPVSREQNYGYTF
cdr3_nt: TGTGCCAGCTCACCAGTCTCGAGGGAGCAAAACTATGGCTACACCTTC

d_call: NA
clone_size: NA
j_call: TRBJ2-7
v_call: TRBV5-4
cdr3_aa: CASSRQNTYEQYF
cdr3_nt: TGTGCCAGCAGTCGACAGAACACCTACGAGCAGTACTTC

d_call: NA
clone_size: NA
j_call: TRBJ1-5
v_call: TRBV28
cdr3_aa: CASSLLRINQPQHF
cdr3_nt: TGTGCCAGCAGTTTACTCAGGATCAATCAGCCCCAGCATTTT

d_call: TRBD1
clone_size: NA
j_call: TRBJ2-5
v_call: TRBV5-1
cdr3_aa: CASSLATGQETQYF
cdr3_nt: TGCGCCAGCAGCTTGGCGACAGGGCAAGAGACCCAGTACTTC

d_call: NA
clone_size: NA
j_call: TRBJ2-1
v_call: TRBV14
cdr3_aa: CASTRGSSYNEQFF
cdr3_nt: TGTGCCAGCACCCGAGGGAGCTCCTACAATGAGCAGTTCTTC

d_call: TRBD1
clone_size: NA
j_call: TRBJ2-7
v_call: TRBV24-1
cdr3_aa: CATSDSAGTGDEQYF
cdr3_nt: TGTGCCACCAGTGATTCCGCCGGGACAGGGGACGAGCAGTACTTC

d_call: NA
clone_size: NA
j_call: TRBJ2-2
v_call: TRBV6-5
cdr3_aa: CATRGSGELFF
cdr3_nt: TGTGCCACCCGGGGTAGCGGGGAGCTGTTTTTT

d_call: TRBD1
clone_size: NA
j_call: TRBJ2-3
v_call: TRBV19
cdr3_aa: CASSKTGTGGDTQYF
cdr3_nt: TGTGCCAGTAGTAAAACCGGGACAGGAGGAGATACGCAGTATTTT

d_call: NA
clone_size: NA
j_call: TRBJ2-7
v_call: TRBV28
cdr3_aa: CASSQPTRYEQYF
cdr3_nt: TGTGCCAGCAGTCAACCCACTCGCTACGAGCAGTACTTC